A single sample is the source of the 22 T cell receptor beta chains below, sequenced in a study of T cells after somatic rescue of genetic block. Assay used: immunoSEQ multiplex PCR; TCRdb lists only in-frame clones, some missing. This table has 100,000 to 120,000 clones, around nine tenths appearing once. The source material was peripheral blood mononuclear cells (PBMCs). These receptors all come from a woman younger than 35.

The chain recombines TRBV30 with TRBJ2-3, with 7 nucleotides matching TRBD2. Germline-derived CDR1 and CDR2 are GTSNPN and SVGIG (reference sequence). This CDR3 is built from 13 residues. Losses at the gene ends were 0 bases for V and 5 bases for J; bases not matched to a gene: 2. The chain's CDR3 is CAWSVGGVDTQYF. The CDR3 region has the DNA TGTGCCTGGAGTGTTGGGGGGGTAGATACGCAGTATTTT.

The rearrangement joins TRBV30 to TRBJ1-2; D gene ambiguous. The germline V gene encodes CDR1 GTSNPN and CDR2 SVGIG (reference sequence). V was clipped by 8 bases and J by 6 bases, with 16 bases between them. The CDR3 has 12 amino acids. CDR3 sequence: CAQSAVGHGYTF. The CDR3 DNA reads as TGTGCCCAATCAGCTGTGGGTCATGGCTACACCTTC.

The V and J genes are TRBV4-3 and TRBJ2-7; D gene unclear. The germline gives CDR1 LGHNA, CDR2 YSLEER. Trimming took 1 base from V and 5 from J, leaving 9 bases between them. The length of the CDR3 is 13 residues. Here the CDR3 DNA reads TGCGCCAGCAGCCAAGTAGTAGGCGACGAGCAGTACTTC. As protein: CASSQVVGDEQYF.

The CDR3: CASSPTGFGETQYF. The CDR3 nucleotides are TGTGCCAGCAGTCCTACAGGGTTCGGGGAGACCCAGTACTTC. V is TRBV27 and J is TRBJ2-5, with D possibly TRBD1 on 6 matching bases. Per germline, CDR1 MNHEY and CDR2 SMNVEV (reference sequence). This CDR3 is built from 14 residues. V lost 5 bases to trimming and J lost 5 bases, with 15 bases between them.

V usage is TRBV11-2 and J usage is TRBJ2-7, with no clear D. V was clipped by 4 bases and J by 5 bases, with 15 bases between them. Germline V gene lookup returns CDR1 SGHAT and CDR2 FQNNGV. The CDR3 covers 14 residues. CDR3 nucleotide sequence: TGTGCCAGCAGCTCCTCGACACGGTCCCACGAGCAGTACTTC. Protein: CASSSSTRSHEQYF.

V usage is TRBV7-3 and J usage is TRBJ1-1; 7 nucleotides match TRBD1. Trimming took 5 bases from V and 1 from J; bases not matched to a gene: 4. The CDR3 extends over 14 amino acids. Looked up from germline, CDR1 is SGHTA and CDR2 is FQGTGA. For the CDR3, the DNA is TGTGCCAGCAGCCCTCGACAGGGGAACACTGAAGCTTTCTTT. Its translation: CASSPRQGNTEAFF. The variable domain in full, with the rest retrieved from reference TRBV7-3 and TRBJ1-1, is GAGVSQTPSNKVTEKGKYVELRCDPISGHTALYWYRQSLGQGPEFLIYFQGTGAADDSGLPNDRFFAVRPEGSVSTLKIQRTERGDSAVYLCASSPRQGNTEAFFGQGTRLTVV.

In this sample, this clone turned up a few times. V usage is TRBV10-1 and J usage is TRBJ1-2; 10 positions agree with TRBD1. This CDR3 contains 15 residues. Trimming at V came to 5 bases and at J to 2 bases, leaving 5 bases not matched to a gene. Germline values: CDR1 WNHNN, CDR2 SYGVQD (reference sequence). This CDR3 reads CASSSRDRGNYGYTF. The CDR3 DNA follows: TGCGCCAGCAGTTCACGGGACAGGGGAAACTATGGCTACACCTTC.

J is TRBJ2-7 and V is TRBV6-1, with TRBD1 matching over 9 bases. The CDR3 loop spans 16 amino acids. From germline, CDR1 is MNHNS and CDR2 SASEGT. V trimming: 2 bases; J trimming: 5 bases; junction bases outside the gene matches: 10. CDR3 bases: TGTGCCAGCAGTGAAAACCCGCCCGGGACAGGGAACGAGCAGTACTTC. Translating it yields CASSENPPGTGNEQYF.

This chain uses TRBV9 with TRBJ2-3; 9 bases line up with TRBD2. Per germline, CDR1 SGDLS and CDR2 YYNGEE. J lost 1 base, V lost 6 bases, and 6 bases had no gene match. The CDR3 is 15 amino acids. DNA of the CDR3: TGTGCCAGCAAAAGCGGGGGGTCGGGCACAGATACGCAGTATTTT. Protein: CASKSGGSGTDTQYF.

Written as DNA, the CDR3 is TGTGCCTGGAGTTGGGGGGGAGGCTACACCTTC. Translation: CAWSWGGGYTF. This rearrangement joins TRBV30 to TRBJ1-2; D perhaps matches TRBD1 (5 bases). Trimming cost V 2 bases and J 8 bases, with 9 bases left between them. The CDR3 loop spans 11 amino acids. Germline loops: CDR1 GTSNPN, CDR2 SVGIG (reference sequence).

A single count supports this clone. This chain connects TRBV15 to TRBJ1-1, with 7 nucleotides matching TRBD1. Germline CDR1 and CDR2: LNHNV and YYDKDF (reference sequence). This CDR3 has 15 amino acids. With 2 bases clipped from V and 3 bases from J, the junction kept 6 bases outside the gene matches. The DNA for the CDR3 is TGTGCCACCAGCAGACCTGACAGGGATCACACTGAAGCTTTCTTT. Translating it yields CATSRPDRDHTEAFF.

In DNA, the CDR3 is TGTGCCAGCAGTTTCGGGCTAAATAGCAATCAGCCCCAGCATTTT. Translating gives CASSFGLNSNQPQHF. The rearrangement joins TRBV27 to TRBJ1-5; D is undetermined. V lost 3 bases to trimming and J lost 0 bases, with 9 bases between them. The CDR3 is 15 amino acids. Germline V lookup: CDR1 MNHEY, CDR2 SMNVEV (reference sequence).

The rearrangement uses TRBV7-6 and TRBJ2-7; 8 bases match TRBD2. The J segment lost 0 bases and the V segment lost 4 bases, leaving 5 bases of the junction unmatched. The germline CDR1 and CDR2 sequences are SGHVS and FNYEAQ. This CDR3 has 15 amino acids. This CDR3 reads CASSSGGASSYEQYF. The CDR3 bases are TGTGCCAGCAGCTCCGGGGGGGCCAGCTCCTACGAGCAGTACTTC.

This chain links TRBV15 with TRBJ1-2; D call uncertain. The CDR3 covers 12 residues. Trimming took 1 base from V and 3 from J, leaving 3 bases between them. The germline gives CDR1 LNHNV, CDR2 YYDKDF (reference sequence). The CDR3 bases are TGTGCCACCAGCAGAGCAGACTATGGCTACACCTTC. Its protein product is CATSRADYGYTF.

The CDR3 nucleotides are TGTGCCAGCGTAGCGGGGGGTAGAGAGACCCAGTACTTC. This translates into CASVAGGRETQYF. V gene TRBV6-6 combines with J gene TRBJ2-5; 10 bases are shared with TRBD2. The junction had 4 bases not matched to a gene; V was cut back by 8 bases and J by 4 bases. Germline-derived CDR1 and CDR2 are MNHNY and SVGAGI (reference sequence). The length of the CDR3 is 13 residues.

The rearrangement links TRBV29-1 to TRBJ1-2; maybe TRBD1 (6 bases). Trimming shortened V by 2 bases and J by 4 bases, and 14 bases separated the two germline ends. The CDR3 extends over 14 amino acids. Germline CDR1 is SQVTM and CDR2 is ANQGSEA. The CDR3 DNA is TGCAGCGTTGAAATTGGGGGCGGGAGCTATGGCTACACCTTC. Its protein product is CSVEIGGGSYGYTF.

This chain links TRBV9 with TRBJ1-2, with D hard to call. Between the trimmed V and J ends, which lost 3 bases and 6 bases, there was a span of 18 bases. Germline CDR1 is SGDLS and CDR2 is YYNGEE. The CDR3 is 15 residues long. The CDR3 DNA reads TGTGCCAGCAGCGGTCGAGAGTGGGGAGGAGATGGCTACACCTTC. Translating it yields CASSGREWGGDGYTF. Looking up the rest from reference TRBV9 and TRBJ1-2 gives the full variable domain: DSGVTQTPKHLITATGQRVTLRCSPRSGDLSVYWYQQSLDQGLQFLIQYYNGEERAKGNILERFSAQQFPDLHSELNLSSLELGDSALYFCASSGREWGGDGYTFGSGTRLTVV.

This clone came up once. The V gene is TRBV7-8, the J gene TRBJ2-2; 9 bases are a match to TRBD1. The CDR3 is made up of 16 amino acids. The trim removed 3 bases at V and 0 bases at J, leaving 2 bases unmatched. Looked up from germline, CDR1 is SGHVS and CDR2 is FQNEAQ. The DNA of the CDR3 is TGTGCCAGCAGCTTGCGGACAGGGGCGAACACCGGGGAGCTGTTTTTT. It yields the protein CASSLRTGANTGELFF. The entire variable domain, with the rest obtained from reference TRBV7-8 and TRBJ2-2, is as follows: GAGVSQSPRYKVAKRGQDVALRCDPISGHVSLFWYQQALGQGPEFLTYFQNEAQLDKSGLPSDRFFAERPEGSVSTLKIQRTQQEDSAVYLCASSLRTGANTGELFFGEGSRLTVL.

The chain carries TRBV7-7 and TRBJ2-5, with TRBD1 identical over 7 bases. Germline assignment: CDR1 SSHAT and CDR2 FNYEAQ (reference sequence). V was clipped by 0 bases and J by 3 bases; unmatched bases: 1. CDR3 size: 14 residues. The CDR3 sequence: CASSLAGGEETQYF. In nucleotides, the CDR3 is TGTGCCAGCAGCTTAGCAGGGGGCGAAGAGACCCAGTACTTC.

The chain employs TRBV4-1 and TRBJ1-1, with 9 bases aligning to TRBD1. V dropped 1 base and J dropped 6; count of bases not matched to a gene: 9. Germline V CDR1 and CDR2: MGHRA, YSYEKL. CDR3 length: 16 amino acids. CDR3 protein: CASSQVILGQGAEAFF. DNA for the CDR3: TGCGCCAGCAGCCAAGTGATTCTGGGACAGGGTGCTGAAGCTTTCTTT.

The genes are TRBV5-6 and TRBJ2-1, with TRBD2 matching over 12 bases. Germline assignment: CDR1 SGHDT and CDR2 YYEEEE. The ends lost 4 bases at V and 6 bases at J; junction bases unmatched: 8. This CDR3 spans 16 amino acids. In DNA, the CDR3 is TGTGCCAGCAGCATGGGACTAGCGGGTCAAATCAATGAGCAGTTCTTC. As protein: CASSMGLAGQINEQFF.

This clone came up a few times. The chain employs TRBV5-8 and TRBJ1-4; D remains ambiguous. CDR3 length: 14 residues. Germline lookup yields CDR1 SGHTS and CDR2 YDEGEE. V was clipped by 0 bases and J by 7 bases, with 10 bases between them. This CDR3 is CASSLGQPGEKLFF. The CDR3 DNA follows: TGTGCCAGCAGCTTGGGGCAGCCTGGTGAAAAACTGTTTTTT.